These 15 T cell receptor beta chains originate from one sample sequenced in a study of blood T cell repertoires in COVID-19. Produced via immunoSEQ multiplex PCR; TCRdb's table is partial and in-frame only. The data show tens of thousands of clones, with 80% to 90% seen just once and 15% to 19% held by the top ten. The sample consisted of peripheral blood. The receptors derive from a man aged 60 to 69 with active COVID-19.

The J gene is TRBJ2-2, the V gene TRBV7-8, with TRBD1 matching over 9 bases. The CDR3 is 13 amino acids. Germline V gene lookup returns CDR1 SGHVS and CDR2 FQNEAQ. J gave up 7 bases and V 7 bases, and 4 bases lay outside the gene matches. The CDR3, as DNA: TGTGCCAGCACCCGGGACAGGGACGGGGAGCTGTTTTTT. Translated: CASTRDRDGELFF.

J is TRBJ1-6 and V is TRBV7-9; the D gene is possibly TRBD1 (5 bases). The CDR3 has 15 amino acids. V was cut by 3 bases and J by 10 bases, with 16 bases left in between. Germline lookup yields CDR1 SEHNR and CDR2 FQNEAQ (reference sequence). Written as DNA, the CDR3 is TGTGCCAGCAGCTTGGTAGCAGGGCTTTCCTCACCCCTCCACTTT. It yields the protein CASSLVAGLSSPLHF. The full variable domain, completed using reference TRBV7-9 and TRBJ1-6, is DTGVSQNPRHKITKRGQNVTFRCDPISEHNRLYWYRQTLGQGPEFLTYFQNEAQLEKSRLLSDRFSAERPKGSFSTLEIQRTEQGDSAMYLCASSLVAGLSSPLHFGNGTRLTVT.

This sequence joins TRBV6-2 or TRBV6-3 and TRBJ2-1; possibly TRBD2 for D (5 bases). The CDR3 contains 16 residues. Germline CDR1 reads MNHEY; CDR2 reads SVGEGT. The V gene lost 2 bases and the J gene lost 4 bases, with 15 bases spanning the gap. The CDR3 nucleotides read TGTGCCAGCAGTTACCCGGCAGCGGAGAAGTACAATGAGCAGTTCTTC. As protein: CASSYPAAEKYNEQFF.

This chain uses TRBV28 with TRBJ2-3, with 7 nucleotides matching TRBD2. Germline trimming cut 6 bases from V and 5 bases from J; bases unmatched to any gene: 23. Germline CDR1 reads MDHEN; CDR2 reads SYDVKM. The CDR3 contains 19 residues. In DNA, the CDR3 is TGTGCCAGCAGCAGATTGACGGCGTTTGGGGGGGGTCCCAAAGATACGCAGTATTTT. This translates into CASSRLTAFGGGPKDTQYF.

The rearrangement joins TRBV6-1 to TRBJ1-5; D is possibly TRBD1 (5 bases). Germline V gene data show CDR1 as MNHNS and CDR2 as SASEGT. The V end lost 2 bases, the J end lost 0 bases, and 11 bases lay between the germline ends. This CDR3 region has 16 residues. CDR3 sequence (DNA): TGTGCCAGCAGTGAATTAACAGGATATAGCAATCAGCCCCAGCATTTT. Its protein is CASSELTGYSNQPQHF.

This chain joins TRBV3-1 (or the pseudogene TRBV3-2) and TRBJ2-1, with 8 bases fitting TRBD2. With V trimmed by 0 bases and J by 4 bases, 2 bases remained unmatched. Germline CDR1 is LGHDT and CDR2 is YNNKEL (reference sequence). The CDR3 length is 15 residues. CDR3 sequence (DNA): TGTGCCAGCAGCCAAGAGTTAGCGGGATACAATGAGCAGTTCTTC. It encodes CASSQELAGYNEQFF.

This clone is medium-sized. This sequence joins TRBV7-8 and TRBJ1-1; D is possibly TRBD1 (6 bases). Germline V gives CDR1 SGHVS, CDR2 FQNEAQ. The length of the CDR3 is 19 residues. Trimming cost V 7 bases and J 3 bases, with 30 bases left between them. The CDR3 DNA sequence: TGTGCCAGCACCCCAGAGGGAACAGGGTTAGTTATTGGGGACACTGAAGCTTTCTTT. Translating gives CASTPEGTGLVIGDTEAFF.

The chain carries TRBV7-2 and TRBJ2-3; 10 bases map to TRBD2. This CDR3 has 18 amino acids. V lost 7 bases and J lost 2; bases outside the gene matches: 15. From germline, CDR1 is SGHTA and CDR2 FQGNSA. This CDR3 reads CASTPPGLAGDPTDTQYF. CDR3 in DNA: TGTGCCAGCACTCCACCCGGGCTAGCGGGGGATCCCACAGATACGCAGTATTTT.

The chain links TRBV2 to TRBJ2-7, with TRBD2 matching 7 bases. CDR1 is SNHLY, CDR2 FYNNEI, per germline. The CDR3 has 16 residues. Trimming removed 6 bases from V and 0 bases from J; junction bases left unmatched: 11. The CDR3 loop reads CASRGGFSGSSYEQYF. CDR3 DNA sequence: TGTGCCAGCAGGGGGGGGTTCTCGGGAAGCTCCTACGAGCAGTACTTC.

The J gene is TRBJ1-1, the V gene TRBV19; TRBD1 is a possible D gene (6 bases). This CDR3 has 13 residues. Trimming took 8 bases from V and 4 from J, leaving 14 bases between them. Germline loops: CDR1 LNHDA, CDR2 SQIVND (reference sequence). The CDR3 sequence: CASGGGGATEAFF. Here the CDR3 DNA reads TGTGCCAGTGGGGGAGGGGGGGCCACTGAAGCTTTCTTT.

J is TRBJ2-3 and V is TRBV19, with TRBD1 matching 7 bases. After removal of 6 bases from V and 4 bases from J, the junction contained 7 bases not matched to a gene. The germline CDR1 and CDR2 sequences are LNHDA and SQIVND (reference sequence). This CDR3 has 14 amino acids. CDR3 protein: CASRGLTGSDTQYF. The CDR3 region has the DNA TGTGCCAGTAGGGGATTGACAGGGTCAGATACGCAGTATTTT.

This chain connects TRBV9 to TRBJ2-1; TRBD2 matches 11 bases. This CDR3 region has 15 residues. The germline CDR1 and CDR2 sequences are SGDLS and YYNGEE. V was pared by 5 bases and J by 12 bases, with 13 bases of the junction left unmatched. The chain's CDR3 is CASSPTSGELTGQFF. The CDR3 coding sequence is TGTGCCAGCAGTCCGACTAGCGGGGAACTAACTGGGCAGTTCTTC. Full variable domain (remainder filled in from reference TRBV9 and TRBJ2-1): DSGVTQTPKHLITATGQRVTLRCSPRSGDLSVYWYQQSLDQGLQFLIQYYNGEERAKGNILERFSAQQFPDLHSELNLSSLELGDSALYFCASSPTSGELTGQFFGPGTRLTVL.

The chain combines TRBV18 with TRBJ1-2, with no clear D. The CDR3 length is 17 residues. V shed 1 base and J shed 6 bases, with 21 bases lying between them. The germline gives CDR1 KGHSH, CDR2 LQKENI. CDR3 DNA: TGTGCCAGCTCACCACAAGGGTCGACTACCACCCCCCATGGCTACACCTTC. It codes for CASSPQGSTTTPHGYTF.

The genes are TRBV15 and TRBJ2-7; 7 positions agree with TRBD2. The V gene's germline CDR1 is LNHNV and CDR2 YYDKDF (reference sequence). V was pared by 1 base and J by 3 bases, with 3 bases of the junction left unmatched. CDR3 length equals 14 residues. The DNA of the CDR3 is TGTGCCACCAGCAGAGCCCCGGGGGGCTACGAGCAGTACTTC. Translated: CATSRAPGGYEQYF.

The V call is TRBV19, the J call TRBJ2-1, with TRBD1 matching 10 bases. The CDR3 runs 11 residues. Trimming removed 10 bases from V and 7 bases from J; junction bases left unmatched: 1. Germline CDR1 reads LNHDA; CDR2 reads SQIVND (reference sequence). The DNA of the CDR3 is TGTGCCACGGGACAGGGGAATGAGCAGTTCTTC. It translates to CATGQGNEQFF.